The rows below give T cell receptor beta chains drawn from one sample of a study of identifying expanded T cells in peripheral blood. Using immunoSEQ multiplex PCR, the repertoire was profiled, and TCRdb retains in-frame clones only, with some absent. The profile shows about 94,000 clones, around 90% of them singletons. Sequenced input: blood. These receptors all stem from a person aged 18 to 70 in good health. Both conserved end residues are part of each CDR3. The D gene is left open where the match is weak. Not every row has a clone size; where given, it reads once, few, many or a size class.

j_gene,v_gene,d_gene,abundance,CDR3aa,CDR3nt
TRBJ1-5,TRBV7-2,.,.,CASSLPTVSQPQHF,TGTGCCAGCAGCTTACCGACAGTGTCCCAGCCCCAGCATTTT
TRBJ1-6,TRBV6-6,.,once,CASAGTNNSPLHF,TGTGCCAGCGCCGGGACAAATAATTCACCCCTCCACTTT
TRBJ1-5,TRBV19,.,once,CASSRGGVSNQPQHF,TGTGCCAGTAGTAGGGGTGGGGTTAGCAATCAGCCCCAGCATTTT
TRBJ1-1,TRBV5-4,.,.,CASSLGGPLFF,TGTGCCAGCAGCTTGGGGGGACCACTTTTCTTT
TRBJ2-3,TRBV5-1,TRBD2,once,CASSSRGGGTDTQYF,TGCGCCAGCAGCTCACGGGGGGGCGGCACAGATACGCAGTATTTT
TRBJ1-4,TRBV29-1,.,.,CSVTGPTNEKLFF,TGCAGCGTAACAGGACCAACTAATGAAAAACTGTTTTTT
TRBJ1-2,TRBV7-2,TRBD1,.,CASSLAGQGVNYGYTF,TGTGCCAGCAGCTTAGCGGGACAGGGGGTAAACTATGGCTACACCTTC
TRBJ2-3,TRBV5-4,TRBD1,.,CASSLTGERDTQYF,TGTGCCAGCAGCTTGACAGGGGAGCGAGATACGCAGTATTTT
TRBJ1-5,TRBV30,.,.,CAWSPGVQPQHF,TGTGCCTGGAGCCCCGGGGTTCAGCCCCAGCATTTT
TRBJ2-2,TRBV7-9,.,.,CASSLVHTGELFF,TGTGCCAGCAGCTTAGTTCACACCGGGGAGCTGTTTTTT
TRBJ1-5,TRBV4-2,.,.,CASSQDQATGDNQPQHF,TGTGCCAGCAGCCAAGATCAAGCGACAGGAGACAATCAGCCCCAGCATTTT
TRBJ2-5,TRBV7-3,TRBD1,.,CASSFGAGGGETQYF,TGTGCCAGCAGCTTCGGGGCAGGGGGCGGGGAGACCCAGTACTTC
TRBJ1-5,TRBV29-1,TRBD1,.,CSVAGETGGNQPQHF,TGCAGCGTTGCTGGGGAGACAGGGGGCAATCAGCCCCAGCATTTT
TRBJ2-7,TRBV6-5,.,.,CASSYSYGDEQYF,TGTGCCAGCAGTTACTCGTATGGGGACGAGCAGTACTTC
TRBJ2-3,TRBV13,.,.,CASSLEVDTQYF,TGTGCCAGCAGCTTAGAGGTGGATACGCAGTATTTT
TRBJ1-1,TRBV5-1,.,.,CASSPGFPEAFF,TGCGCCAGCAGCCCAGGGTTTCCTGAAGCTTTCTTT
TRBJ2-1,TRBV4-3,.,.,CASSLGGGYSYNEQFF,TGCGCCAGCAGCCTGGGGGGCGGGTACTCCTACAATGAGCAGTTCTTC
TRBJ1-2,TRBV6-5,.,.,CASSYSELANYGYTF,TGTGCCAGCAGTTACTCCGAACTAGCTAACTATGGCTACACCTTC
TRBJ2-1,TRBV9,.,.,CASSVDGASYNEQFF,TGTGCCAGCAGCGTAGATGGCGCAAGTTACAATGAGCAGTTCTTC
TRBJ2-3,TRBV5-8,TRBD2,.,CASSPGAGGPGDTQYF,TGTGCCAGCAGCCCCGGAGCGGGAGGGCCTGGAGATACGCAGTATTTT
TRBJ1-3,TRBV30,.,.,CAWRRPGGNTIYF,TGTGCCTGGAGGCGGCCCGGAGGAAACACCATATATTTT
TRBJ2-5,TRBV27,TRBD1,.,CASSLSAGGGQETQYF,TGTGCCAGCAGTTTATCGGCAGGGGGCGGCCAAGAGACCCAGTACTTC
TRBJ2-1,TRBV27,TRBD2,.,CASSPTSDEQFF,TGTGCCAGCAGCCCTACTAGCGATGAGCAGTTCTTC
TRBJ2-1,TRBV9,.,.,CASSVVGLPYYSEQFF,TGTGCCAGCAGCGTAGTAGGGCTACCCTATTACTCCGAGCAGTTCTTC
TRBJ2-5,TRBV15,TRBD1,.,CATSSSGTVGTQYF,TGTGCCACCAGCAGCTCAGGGACAGTTGGGACCCAGTACTTC
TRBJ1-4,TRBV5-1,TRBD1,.,CASSLGTGRTNEKLFF,TGCGCCAGCAGCCTAGGGACAGGGAGGACTAATGAAAAACTGTTTTTT
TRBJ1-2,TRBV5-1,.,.,CASSWVGGETGYTF,TGCGCCAGCAGCTGGGTGGGCGGAGAGACTGGCTACACCTTC
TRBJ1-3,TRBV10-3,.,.,CAISSGTIPGNTIYF,TGTGCCATCAGTTCCGGGACAATCCCTGGAAACACCATATATTTT
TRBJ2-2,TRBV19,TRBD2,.,CATARGLAGANTGELFF,TGTGCCACCGCTAGGGGACTAGCGGGAGCGAACACCGGGGAGCTGTTTTTT
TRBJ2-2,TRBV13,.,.,CASSSGFPGELFF,TGTGCCAGCAGCTCGGGATTTCCCGGGGAGCTGTTTTTT
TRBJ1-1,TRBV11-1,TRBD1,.,CASSLDRVNTEAFF,TGTGCCAGCAGCTTGGACAGGGTGAACACTGAAGCTTTCTTT
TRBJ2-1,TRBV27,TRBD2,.,CASVGLAGYNEQFF,TGTGCCAGCGTAGGGCTAGCGGGCTACAATGAGCAGTTCTTC
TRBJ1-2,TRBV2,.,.,CASSEATGGKDYGYTF,TGTGCCAGCAGTGAAGCCACGGGGGGCAAGGACTATGGCTACACCTTC
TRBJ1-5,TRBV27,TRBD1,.,CASSSYFTGGDQPQHF,TGTGCCAGCAGCTCCTATTTTACAGGGGGCGATCAGCCCCAGCATTTT
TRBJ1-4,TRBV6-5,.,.,CASKPAGDFEKLFF,TGTGCCAGCAAGCCAGCAGGGGACTTTGAAAAACTGTTTTTT
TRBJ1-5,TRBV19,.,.,CASSMEENQPQHF,TGTGCCAGTAGTATGGAAGAGAATCAGCCCCAGCATTTT
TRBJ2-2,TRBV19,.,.,CASTQQGPHTGELFF,TGTGCCAGTACCCAACAGGGTCCCCACACCGGGGAGCTGTTTTTT
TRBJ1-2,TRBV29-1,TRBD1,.,CSVGQGAATYGYTF,TGCAGCGTTGGACAGGGGGCTGCGACCTATGGCTACACCTTC
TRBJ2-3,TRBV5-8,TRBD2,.,CASSSGLAGGAQYF,TGTGCCAGCAGCTCTGGACTAGCGGGAGGAGCACAGTATTTT
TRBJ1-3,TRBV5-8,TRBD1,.,CASTRTGSGNTIYF,TGTGCCAGCACCCGGACAGGCTCTGGAAACACCATATATTTT
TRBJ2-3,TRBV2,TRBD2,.,CARGAGGESDTQYF,TGCGCCAGAGGGGCGGGGGGCGAATCAGATACGCAGTATTTT
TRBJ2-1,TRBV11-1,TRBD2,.,CASSPRTSGTYNEQFF,TGTGCCAGCAGCCCGAGGACTAGCGGGACCTACAATGAGCAGTTCTTC
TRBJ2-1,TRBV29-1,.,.,CSVEEGSSSSYNEQFF,TGCAGCGTTGAAGAAGGTAGCTCGAGCTCCTACAATGAGCAGTTCTTC
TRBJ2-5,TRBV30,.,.,CAWSVGASDAETQYF,TGTGCCTGGAGTGTTGGGGCTAGCGATGCAGAGACCCAGTACTTC
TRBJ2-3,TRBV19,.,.,CASSLDHLQGSRTDTQYF,TGTGCCAGTAGCTTAGACCACCTTCAGGGGTCACGCACAGATACGCAGTATTTT
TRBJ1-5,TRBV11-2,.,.,CASSQGLGPQHF,TGTGCCAGCAGCCAGGGCCTAGGACCCCAGCATTTT
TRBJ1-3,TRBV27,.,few,CASSPFSVTSGNTIYF,TGTGCCAGCAGTCCGTTCTCGGTCACTTCTGGAAACACCATATATTTT
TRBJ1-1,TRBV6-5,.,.,CASSLRGGSTEAFF,TGTGCCAGCAGCCTTCGCGGGGGGTCCACTGAAGCTTTCTTT
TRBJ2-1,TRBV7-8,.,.,CASSLFLSSGGLNEQFF,TGTGCCAGCAGCTTATTTTTGTCTAGTGGAGGGTTAAATGAGCAGTTCTTC
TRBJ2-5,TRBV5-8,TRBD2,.,CASSPRLAGGSQETQYF,TGTGCCAGCAGCCCAAGACTAGCGGGAGGTTCACAAGAGACCCAGTACTTC
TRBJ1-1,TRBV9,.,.,CASSVAGTAGTEAFF,TGTGCCAGCAGCGTAGCCGGGACGGCGGGCACTGAAGCTTTCTTT
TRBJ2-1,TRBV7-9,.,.,CASSWAGSANEQFF,TGTGCCAGCAGTTGGGCCGGGTCTGCAAATGAGCAGTTCTTC
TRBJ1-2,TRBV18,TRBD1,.,CASSPYRQGAEGYTF,TGTGCCAGCTCACCCTACAGGCAGGGGGCTGAAGGCTACACCTTC
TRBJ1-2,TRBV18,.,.,CASSPSPFGYTF,TGTGCCAGCTCACCAAGCCCCTTTGGCTACACCTTC
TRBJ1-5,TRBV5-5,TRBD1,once,CASSPRWGTGGAKDQPQHF,TGTGCCAGCAGCCCAAGGTGGGGGACAGGGGGCGCGAAGGATCAGCCCCAGCATTTT
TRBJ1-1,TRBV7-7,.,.,CASSRNTEAFF,TGTGCCAGCAGCCGGAACACTGAAGCTTTCTTT
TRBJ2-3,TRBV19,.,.,CASSIAYTDTQYF,TGTGCCAGTAGTATAGCCTACACAGATACGCAGTATTTT
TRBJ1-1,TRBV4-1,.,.,CASSQDFGRRYTEAFF,TGCGCCAGCAGCCAAGATTTTGGGAGAAGATACACTGAAGCTTTCTTT
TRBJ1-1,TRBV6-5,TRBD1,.,CASSSRTGGHAEAFF,TGTGCCAGCAGTTCCCGGACAGGGGGCCACGCTGAAGCTTTCTTT